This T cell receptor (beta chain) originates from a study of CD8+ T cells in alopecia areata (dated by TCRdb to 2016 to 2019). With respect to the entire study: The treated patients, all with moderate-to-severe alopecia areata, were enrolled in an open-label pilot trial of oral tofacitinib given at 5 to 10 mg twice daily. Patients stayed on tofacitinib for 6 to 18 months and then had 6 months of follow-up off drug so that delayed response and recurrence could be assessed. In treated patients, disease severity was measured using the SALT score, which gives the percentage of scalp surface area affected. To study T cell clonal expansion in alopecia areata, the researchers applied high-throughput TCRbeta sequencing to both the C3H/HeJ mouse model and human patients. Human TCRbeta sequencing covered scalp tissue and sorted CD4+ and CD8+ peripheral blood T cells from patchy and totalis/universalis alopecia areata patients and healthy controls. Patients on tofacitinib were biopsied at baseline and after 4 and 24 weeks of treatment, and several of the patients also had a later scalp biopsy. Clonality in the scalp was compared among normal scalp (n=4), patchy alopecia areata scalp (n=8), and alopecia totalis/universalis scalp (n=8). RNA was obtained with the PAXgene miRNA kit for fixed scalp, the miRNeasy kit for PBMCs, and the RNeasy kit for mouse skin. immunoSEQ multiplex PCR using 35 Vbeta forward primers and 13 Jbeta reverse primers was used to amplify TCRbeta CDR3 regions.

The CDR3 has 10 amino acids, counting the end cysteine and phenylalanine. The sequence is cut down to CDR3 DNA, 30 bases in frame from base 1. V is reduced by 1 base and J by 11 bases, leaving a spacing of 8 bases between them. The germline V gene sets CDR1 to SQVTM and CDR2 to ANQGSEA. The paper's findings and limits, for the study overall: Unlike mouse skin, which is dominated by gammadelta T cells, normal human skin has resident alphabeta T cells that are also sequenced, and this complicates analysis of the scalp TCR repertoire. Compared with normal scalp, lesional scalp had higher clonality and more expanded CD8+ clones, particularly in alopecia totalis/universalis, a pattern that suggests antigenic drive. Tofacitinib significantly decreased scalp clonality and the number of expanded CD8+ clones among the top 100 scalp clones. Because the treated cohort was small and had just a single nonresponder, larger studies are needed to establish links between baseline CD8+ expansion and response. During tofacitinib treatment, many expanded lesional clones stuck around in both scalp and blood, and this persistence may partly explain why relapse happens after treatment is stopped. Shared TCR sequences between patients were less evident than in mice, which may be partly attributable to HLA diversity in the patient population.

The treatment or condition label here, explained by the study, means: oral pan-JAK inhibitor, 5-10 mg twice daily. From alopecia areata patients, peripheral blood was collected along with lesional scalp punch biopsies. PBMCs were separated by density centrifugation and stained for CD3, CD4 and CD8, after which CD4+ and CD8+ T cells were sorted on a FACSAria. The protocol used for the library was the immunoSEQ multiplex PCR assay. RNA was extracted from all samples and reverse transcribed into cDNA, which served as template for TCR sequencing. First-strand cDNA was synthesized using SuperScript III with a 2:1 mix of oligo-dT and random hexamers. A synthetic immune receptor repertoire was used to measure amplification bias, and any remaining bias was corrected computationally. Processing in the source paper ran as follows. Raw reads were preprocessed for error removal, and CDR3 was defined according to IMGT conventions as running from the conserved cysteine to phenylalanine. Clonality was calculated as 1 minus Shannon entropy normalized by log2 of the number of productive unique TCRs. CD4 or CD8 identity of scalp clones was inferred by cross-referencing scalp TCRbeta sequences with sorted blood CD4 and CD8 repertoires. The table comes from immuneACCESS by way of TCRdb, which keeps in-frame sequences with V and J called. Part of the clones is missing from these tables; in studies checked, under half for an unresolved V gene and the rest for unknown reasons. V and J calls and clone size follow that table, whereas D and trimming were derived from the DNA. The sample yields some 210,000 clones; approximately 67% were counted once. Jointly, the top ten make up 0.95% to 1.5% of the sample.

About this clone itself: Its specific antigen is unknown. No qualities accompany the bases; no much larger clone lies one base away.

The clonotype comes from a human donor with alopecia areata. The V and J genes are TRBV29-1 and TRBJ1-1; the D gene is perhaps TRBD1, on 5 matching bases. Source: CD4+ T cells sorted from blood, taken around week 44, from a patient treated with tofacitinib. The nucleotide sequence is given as TGCAGCGTTGAAGGGTACAGGGCTTTCTTT. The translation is CSVEGYRAFF.